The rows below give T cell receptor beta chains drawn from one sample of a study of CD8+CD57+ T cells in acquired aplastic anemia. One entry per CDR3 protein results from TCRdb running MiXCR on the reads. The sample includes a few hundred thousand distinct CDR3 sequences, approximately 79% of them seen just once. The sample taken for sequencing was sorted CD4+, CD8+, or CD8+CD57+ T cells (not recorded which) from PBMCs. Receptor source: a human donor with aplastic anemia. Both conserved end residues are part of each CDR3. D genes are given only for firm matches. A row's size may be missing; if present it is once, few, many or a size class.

cdr3_aa: CASSPRTSGGINDF
cdr3_nt: TGTGCCAGCAGCCCCCGGACTAGCGGGGGGATCAATGATTTT
cdr3_length: 14
v_call: TRBV7-9
j_call: TRBJ2-3
clone_size: once
d_call: TRBD2

cdr3_aa: CASSILGGRNTEAFF
cdr3_nt: TGTGCCAGTAGTATCCTGGGGGGCAGAAACACTGAAGCTTTCTTT
cdr3_length: 15
v_call: TRBV19
j_call: TRBJ1-1
clone_size: NA
d_call: NA

cdr3_aa: CASSEVGTTEAFF
cdr3_nt: TGTGCCAGCAGTGAGGTAGGGACCACTGAAGCTTTCTTT
cdr3_length: 13
v_call: TRBV2
j_call: TRBJ1-1
clone_size: NA
d_call: NA

cdr3_aa: CASSSGGGRGTTYF
cdr3_nt: TGTGCCAGCAGTTCTGGGGGGGGTCGCGGTACGACGTATTTT
cdr3_length: 14
v_call: TRBV7-3
j_call: TRBJ2-3
clone_size: NA
d_call: TRBD2

cdr3_aa: CASTLGSDEQLF
cdr3_nt: TGTGCCAGCACCCTAGGGAGCGATGAGCAGCTCTTC
cdr3_length: 12
v_call: TRBV7-6
j_call: TRBJ2-1
clone_size: NA
d_call: NA

cdr3_aa: CASGDGGTDTQYFEPF
cdr3_nt: NA
cdr3_length: 16
v_call: TRBV7-9
j_call: TRBJ2-1
clone_size: NA
d_call: NA

cdr3_aa: CASSYAGGADTQYF
cdr3_nt: TGTGCAAGCAGCTACGCGGGAGGAGCCGATACGCAGTATTTT
cdr3_length: 14
v_call: TRBV11-2
j_call: TRBJ2-3
clone_size: NA
d_call: TRBD2

cdr3_aa: CASSLTSGAYNTQYF
cdr3_nt: TGTGCCAGTAGCTTGACTAGCGGGGCCTACAATACGCAGTACTTC
cdr3_length: 15
v_call: TRBV19
j_call: TRBJ2-5
clone_size: NA
d_call: TRBD2

cdr3_aa: CASSEGQGGEKLFF
cdr3_nt: TGTGCCAGCAGTGAGGGCCAGGGGGGTGAAAAACTGTTTTTT
cdr3_length: 14
v_call: TRBV6-1
j_call: TRBJ1-4
clone_size: few
d_call: TRBD1

cdr3_aa: CASSGLGGAYNEQFF
cdr3_nt: TGTGCCAGCAGTGGGCTCGGGGGAGCGTACAATGAGCAGTTCTTC
cdr3_length: 15
v_call: TRBV25-1
j_call: TRBJ2-1
clone_size: NA
d_call: NA

cdr3_aa: CASGGGPVVLKTEAFF
cdr3_nt: TGTGCCAGCGGCGGGGGTCCCGTCGTCTTGAAAACTGAAGCTTTCTTT
cdr3_length: 16
v_call: TRBV9
j_call: TRBJ1-1
clone_size: NA
d_call: NA

cdr3_aa: CASSIPERGYYNEQFF
cdr3_nt: TGTGCCAGCAGCATACCGGAGCGGGGGTACTACAATGAGCAGTTCTTC
cdr3_length: 16
v_call: TRBV7-3
j_call: TRBJ2-1
clone_size: NA
d_call: TRBD2

cdr3_aa: CASSLRDRGLNEQFF
cdr3_nt: TGTGCCAGCAGCTTACGCGACAGGGGGCTAAATGAGCAGTTCTTC
cdr3_length: 15
v_call: TRBV11-1
j_call: TRBJ2-1
clone_size: many
d_call: TRBD1

cdr3_aa: CASSIVRSNEQFF
cdr3_nt: TGTGCCAGTAGTATAGTTCGCTCCAACGAGCAGTTCTTC
cdr3_length: 13
v_call: TRBV2
j_call: TRBJ2-1
clone_size: NA
d_call: NA

cdr3_aa: CASSPTSGGTDTQYF
cdr3_nt: TGTGCTAGCAGCCCCACTAGCGGGGGCACAGATACGCAGTATTTT
cdr3_length: 15
v_call: TRBV7-7
j_call: TRBJ2-3
clone_size: few
d_call: TRBD2

cdr3_aa: CASSHGGSSYNEQFF
cdr3_nt: TGTGCCAGCAGCCACGGGGGGAGCTCCTACAATGAGCAGTTCTTC
cdr3_length: 15
v_call: TRBV7-2
j_call: TRBJ2-1
clone_size: many
d_call: TRBD2

cdr3_aa: CASSPTRGNSPLHF
cdr3_nt: TGTGCCAGCAGCCCCACCCGCGGCAATTCACCCCTCCACTTT
cdr3_length: 14
v_call: TRBV11-3
j_call: TRBJ1-6
clone_size: NA
d_call: NA

cdr3_aa: CASSLSGFQTTGELFF
cdr3_nt: TGTGCCAGCAGCTTATCAGGGTTTCAGACAACCGGGGAGCTGTTTTTT
cdr3_length: 16
v_call: TRBV7-2
j_call: TRBJ2-2
clone_size: NA
d_call: NA

cdr3_aa: CASSLAGEHTQYF
cdr3_nt: TGTGCCAGCAGCTTAGCGGGAGAACATACGCAGTATTTT
cdr3_length: 13
v_call: TRBV7-9
j_call: TRBJ2-3
clone_size: NA
d_call: NA

cdr3_aa: CASSELSNYEQYF
cdr3_nt: TGTGCCAGCAGTGAACTCTCCAACTACGAGCAGTACTTC
cdr3_length: 13
v_call: TRBV2
j_call: TRBJ2-7
clone_size: NA
d_call: NA

cdr3_aa: CASSRASQQYAHTF
cdr3_nt: TGTGCCAGCAGCAGAGCTAGTCAGCAATATGCCCACACCTTC
cdr3_length: 14
v_call: TRBV15
j_call: TRBJ1-2
clone_size: once
d_call: NA

cdr3_aa: CASSFTTGGGQPQHF
cdr3_nt: TGTGCGAGCAGCTTTACTACAGGGGGCGGACAGCCCCAGCATTTT
cdr3_length: 15
v_call: TRBV5-4
j_call: TRBJ1-5
clone_size: NA
d_call: TRBD1

cdr3_aa: CASSIYNSPLHF
cdr3_nt: TGTGCCAGCAGTATCTATAATTCACCCCTCCACTTT
cdr3_length: 12
v_call: TRBV10-3
j_call: TRBJ1-6
clone_size: NA
d_call: NA

cdr3_aa: CASSQGSGQGYSPLHF
cdr3_nt: TGTGCCAGCAGCCAAGGTTCCGGACAGGGGTACTCACCCCTCCACTTT
cdr3_length: 16
v_call: TRBV14
j_call: TRBJ1-6
clone_size: NA
d_call: TRBD1

cdr3_aa: CASSLGQRWTYGYTF
cdr3_nt: TGCGCCAGCAGCTTGGGACAGCGGTGGACCTATGGCTACACCTTC
cdr3_length: 15
v_call: TRBV5-1
j_call: TRBJ1-2
clone_size: NA
d_call: NA

cdr3_aa: CASSSISGGFNEQFF
cdr3_nt: TGTGCCAGCAGTTCGATCTCCGGGGGCTTCAATGAGCAGTTCTTC
cdr3_length: 15
v_call: TRBV6-5
j_call: TRBJ2-1
clone_size: NA
d_call: NA

cdr3_aa: CASSSGVAEEETQYF
cdr3_nt: TGTGCCAGCAGCTCCGGTGTTGCGGAGGAAGAGACCCAGTACTTC
cdr3_length: 15
v_call: TRBV11-3
j_call: TRBJ2-5
clone_size: NA
d_call: NA

cdr3_aa: CASSMDRGRLTEAFF
cdr3_nt: TGCGCCAGCAGCATGGACAGGGGGCGTCTCACTGAAGCTTTCTTT
cdr3_length: 15
v_call: TRBV5-1
j_call: TRBJ1-1
clone_size: NA
d_call: TRBD1

cdr3_aa: CATSDLGWPRHF
cdr3_nt: TGTGCCACCAGTGATTTAGGCTGGCCCCGGCATTTT
cdr3_length: 12
v_call: TRBV24-1
j_call: TRBJ1-5
clone_size: NA
d_call: NA

cdr3_aa: CASSSAGDRDTQYEAFF
cdr3_nt: TGTGCCAGCAGCTCGGCAGGGGACAGGGATACGCAGTATGAAGCTTTCTTT
cdr3_length: 17
v_call: TRBV7-9
j_call: TRBJ1-1
clone_size: NA
d_call: TRBD1

cdr3_aa: CASRSGSPSTTQYF
cdr3_nt: TGCGCCAGCAGATCAGGGTCCCCTAGCACTACGCAGTATTTT
cdr3_length: 14
v_call: TRBV5-1
j_call: TRBJ2-3
clone_size: NA
d_call: NA

cdr3_aa: CASSLVGGGEDEQF
cdr3_nt: TGTGCCAGCAGCTTAGTTGGGGGGGGGGAGGACGAGCAGTTC
cdr3_length: 14
v_call: TRBV7-9
j_call: TRBJ2-7
clone_size: NA
d_call: TRBD2

cdr3_aa: CASSLRRRGYYDEQFF
cdr3_nt: TGTGCTAGCAGCTTAAGGAGGCGGGGGTACTACGATGAGCAGTTCTTC
cdr3_length: 16
v_call: TRBV7-9
j_call: TRBJ2-1
clone_size: NA
d_call: TRBD2

cdr3_aa: CASSVQVTLLYEQYF
cdr3_nt: TGTGCCAGCAGCGTGCAAGTCACCCTACTCTACGAGCAGTACTTC
cdr3_length: 15
v_call: TRBV11-2
j_call: TRBJ2-7
clone_size: NA
d_call: NA

cdr3_aa: CASGGAGNIQYFF
cdr3_nt: TGTGCCAGCGGAGGAGCTGGGAACATTCAGTACTTCTTT
cdr3_length: 13
v_call: TRBV9
j_call: TRBJ2-3
clone_size: many
d_call: NA

cdr3_aa: CASSTARGVAYTF
cdr3_nt: TGCGCCAGCAGCACCGCCCGGGGCGTCGCCTACACCTTC
cdr3_length: 13
v_call: TRBV7-2
j_call: TRBJ1-2
clone_size: NA
d_call: NA

cdr3_aa: CASSYGLAYNGQFF
cdr3_nt: TGTGCCAGCAGTTATGGACTAGCATACAATGGGCAGTTCTTC
cdr3_length: 14
v_call: TRBV6-6
j_call: TRBJ2-1
clone_size: NA
d_call: TRBD2

cdr3_aa: CASSGVGGANTKAFF
cdr3_nt: TGTGCCAGCAGCGGGGTGGGGGGGGCGAACACTAAAGCGTTCTTT
cdr3_length: 15
v_call: TRBV2
j_call: TRBJ2-3
clone_size: NA
d_call: NA

cdr3_aa: CASSYGVTGGHFIF
cdr3_nt: TGTGCCAGCAGCTACGGAGTTACGGGTGGACACTTCATCTTC
cdr3_length: 14
v_call: TRBV7-8
j_call: TRBJ1-2
clone_size: NA
d_call: NA

cdr3_aa: CASSLEGRPDTQDFF
cdr3_nt: TGTGCCAGCAGCTTAGAGGGGAGACCGGATACGCAGGATTTCTTT
cdr3_length: 15
v_call: TRBV7-2
j_call: TRBJ1-1
clone_size: NA
d_call: NA

cdr3_aa: CSAWDRSGYTF
cdr3_nt: TGCAGCGCCTGGGACAGAAGCGGCTACACCTTC
cdr3_length: 11
v_call: TRBV29-1
j_call: TRBJ1-2
clone_size: NA
d_call: TRBD1

cdr3_aa: CASSTLPTGAGANF
cdr3_nt: TGTGCCAGCAGCACATTACCTACAGGGGCAGGCGCCAACTTT
cdr3_length: 14
v_call: TRBV7-9
j_call: TRBJ1-6
clone_size: NA
d_call: TRBD1

cdr3_aa: CASSLDLTADTEDF
cdr3_nt: TGTGCCAGCAGCTTAGATCTGACAGCCGACACTGAAGATTTT
cdr3_length: 14
v_call: TRBV9
j_call: TRBJ2-3
clone_size: NA
d_call: NA

cdr3_aa: CSATRWESYYNEQYF
cdr3_nt: TGCAGTGCTACCCGTTGGGAAAGCTACTACAATGAGCAGTACTTC
cdr3_length: 15
v_call: TRBV20-1
j_call: TRBJ2-7
clone_size: NA
d_call: NA

cdr3_aa: CASRQGNTF
cdr3_nt: TGTGCCAGCCGACAAGGAAACACCTTC
cdr3_length: 9
v_call: TRBV5-4
j_call: TRBJ1-2
clone_size: NA
d_call: NA

cdr3_aa: CASSQGGAGHYGYTF
cdr3_nt: TGCGCCAGCAGCCAAGGTGGGGCAGGCCACTATGGCTACACCTTC
cdr3_length: 15
v_call: TRBV7-2
j_call: TRBJ1-2
clone_size: NA
d_call: NA